This TCR beta chain was found in a study of cytomegalovirus exposure and HLA in healthy donors. About the study: Roughly 86 million unique TCRs from HLA-typed donors made up an early data release.

This clone was found once. The PCR used 60 Vbeta and 13 Jbeta primers. Profiled with immunoSEQ multiplex PCR; TCRdb holds only in-frame clones, not every one. The top ten hold 0.9% to 1.1% of the sample, which has over 200,000 clones, approximately 90% seen once. Sequences were obtained from PBMCs. This receptor was identified in a woman younger than 35 in good health and CMV-seronegative.

CDR3 nucleotides: TGTGCCAGCAGTGACCTTGGGGGGACGAACACTGAAGCTTTCTTT. Protein sequence: CASSDLGGTNTEAFF. V and J are TRBV6-1 and TRBJ1-1; a possible D gene is TRBD1 (5 bases). The CDR3 has 15 residues. Germline V gives CDR1 MNHNS, CDR2 SASEGT. Deletions cut 3 bases from V and 1 base from J, with 12 bases between.